Below are 19 T cell receptor beta chains sequenced from a single sample in a study of T cell responses to AZD1222 COVID-19 vaccine. The method was immunoSEQ multiplex PCR; TCRdb's version includes in-frame clones alone and lacks a portion of them. This table holds more than 85,000 clones, just under 90% found once. Material: peripheral blood, obtained on day 0 of AZD1222 vaccination. These receptors were obtained from an adult in good health.

This rearrangement joins TRBV6-5 to TRBJ1-2; perhaps TRBD1 as D (5 bases). Germline loops: CDR1 MNHEY, CDR2 SVGAGI. The CDR3 runs 15 residues. The ends were cut back, 4 bases at V and 4 bases at J, with 16 bases in the middle. The CDR3 spells CASSLRGGSSYGYTF. CDR3 coding DNA: TGTGCCAGCAGTTTGAGGGGAGGTTCGTCCTATGGCTACACCTTC.

The chain combines TRBV7-9 with TRBJ1-3, with D unresolved. This CDR3 has 14 residues. V lost 0 bases and J 9 bases, leaving 12 bases between the germline ends. The V gene's germline CDR1 is SEHNR and CDR2 FQNEAQ (reference sequence). CDR3: CASSLAGEIGTIYF. The DNA for the CDR3 is TGTGCCAGCAGCTTAGCCGGGGAGATCGGCACCATATATTTT. The entire variable domain, with the rest obtained from reference TRBV7-9 and TRBJ1-3, is as follows: DTGVSQNPRHKITKRGQNVTFRCDPISEHNRLYWYRQTLGQGPEFLTYFQNEAQLEKSRLLSDRFSAERPKGSFSTLEIQRTEQGDSAMYLCASSLAGEIGTIYFGEGSWLTVV.

As DNA, the CDR3 is TGTGCCAGCAGTTACGGAGTGGGCACTGAAGCTTTCTTT. Its translation is CASSYGVGTEAFF. The chain has TRBV27 and TRBJ1-1, with no clear D. The CDR3 is 13 residues long. V was clipped by 4 bases and J by 4 bases, with 10 bases between them. Germline loops: CDR1 MNHEY, CDR2 SMNVEV (reference sequence).

The chain joins TRBV19 to TRBJ1-1; D is unclear. The germline gives CDR1 LNHDA, CDR2 SQIVND (reference sequence). CDR3 size: 20 residues. V lost 5 bases to trimming and J lost 8 bases, with 36 bases between them. CDR3 residues: CASSATDLSPSEHALEEAFF. CDR3 DNA sequence: TGTGCCAGTAGTGCCACGGACCTCAGTCCCAGTGAGCACGCGTTGGAGGAAGCTTTCTTT.

The CDR3 DNA reads TGTGCCAGCAGCCAAGACAGGCCTGGGGCCAACGTCCTGACTTTC. The encoded protein is CASSQDRPGANVLTF. The chain has TRBV7-2 and TRBJ2-6; a weak D match, TRBD1 (6 bases). V lost 5 bases to trimming and J lost 2 bases, with 10 bases between them. This CDR3 is built from 15 residues. Germline CDR1 SGHTA, CDR2 FQGNSA.

The J gene is TRBJ1-4, the V gene TRBV19; 10 positions agree with TRBD1. The CDR3 contains 18 residues. Germline loops: CDR1 LNHDA, CDR2 SQIVND (reference sequence). Trimming at V came to 5 bases and at J to 7 bases, leaving 16 bases not matched to a gene. The CDR3 reads CASSSRDRGLKGSEKLFF. DNA of the CDR3: TGTGCCAGTAGTTCCCGGGACAGGGGCCTAAAGGGGAGTGAAAAACTGTTTTTT.

The chain combines TRBV29-1 with TRBJ1-2; TRBD1 is a possible D gene (6 bases). CDR1 is SQVTM, CDR2 ANQGSEA, per germline. Trimming left V 4 bases short and J 2 bases short, with 11 bases between. The CDR3 is made up of 13 amino acids. In nucleotides, the CDR3 is TGCAGCGTTGGGACCGGGACAAACTATGGCTACACCTTC. Translation gives CSVGTGTNYGYTF. The full variable domain, rest sourced from reference TRBV29-1 and TRBJ1-2, is SAVISQKPSRDICQRGTSLTIQCQVDSQVTMMFWYRQQPGQSLTLIATANQGSEATYESGFVIDKFPISRPNLTFSTLTVSNMSPEDSSIYLCSVGTGTNYGYTFGSGTRLTVV.

The genes are TRBV9 and TRBJ1-1, with TRBD1 as a possible D gene (6 bases). The CDR3 sequence is 16 residues long. The V gene lost 0 bases and the J gene lost 2 bases, with 14 bases spanning the gap. Per germline, CDR1 SGDLS and CDR2 YYNGEE. The CDR3 DNA reads as TGTGCCAGCAGCGTAGAAGGGACACGCTTTAACACTGAAGCTTTCTTT. It encodes CASSVEGTRFNTEAFF.

The chain uses TRBV15 and TRBJ1-5; 9 bases match TRBD1. V shed 4 bases and J 5 bases; nucleotides not matched to a gene: 6. CDR1 LNHNV and CDR2 YYDKDF come from the germline V gene (reference sequence). CDR3 length: 15 amino acids. The CDR3 sequence: CATSTDRGMDQPQHF. The CDR3 bases are TGTGCCACCAGCACAGACAGGGGGATGGATCAGCCCCAGCATTTT.

Concerning this clone itself: Germline is not matched at one junction end, which may reflect a read error. J is TRBJ1-6 and V is TRBV18; 7 nucleotides agree with TRBD1. Germline loops: CDR1 KGHSH, CDR2 LQKENI. The CDR3 sequence is 16 residues long. The CDR3 DNA is TGTGCCAGCACACCGGGACAGAGCTCCTATAATTCACCCCTCCACTTT. Amino acid sequence: CASTPGQSSYNSPLHF.

The V call is TRBV5-1, the J call TRBJ2-3; unclear D gene. The V end was cut by 4 bases, the J end by 2 bases, with 11 bases between. The CDR3 loop spans 14 amino acids. Germline assignment: CDR1 SGHRS and CDR2 YFSETQ. CDR3 bases: TGCGCCAGCAGCCCCGAACAGCTCACAGATACGCAGTATTTT. Translation gives CASSPEQLTDTQYF.

J is TRBJ2-1 and V is TRBV28; maybe TRBD2 (7 bases). CDR3 size: 15 residues. The V end was cut by 9 bases, the J end by 4 bases, with 19 bases between. CDR1 and CDR2 from the germline V gene are MDHEN and SYDVKM. This CDR3 is CASGGGGHLYNEQFF. The CDR3 DNA reads TGTGCCAGTGGAGGGGGGGGACACCTTTACAATGAGCAGTTCTTC.

V is TRBV3-1 (or the pseudogene TRBV3-2) and J is TRBJ2-3, with TRBD2 matching over 12 bases. CDR1 is LGHDT, CDR2 YNNKEL, per germline (reference sequence). The length of the CDR3 is 16 residues. Unmatched junction bases numbered 8, after V lost 4 bases and J lost 6 bases. The CDR3 loop is CASSRALAGGLDTQYF. Written as DNA, the CDR3 is TGTGCCAGCAGCCGCGCGCTAGCGGGGGGGTTGGATACGCAGTATTTT.

The genes are TRBV19 and TRBJ2-2, with D perhaps matching TRBD2 (6 bases). This CDR3 is built from 15 residues. Per the germline V gene, CDR1 is LNHDA and CDR2 is SQIVND (reference sequence). Trimming took 6 bases from V and 7 from J, leaving 18 bases between them. The CDR3 DNA reads as TGTGCCAGTAGCTTAACGAGACTAGTAGTCGGGGAGCTGTTTTTT. Protein sequence: CASSLTRLVVGELFF.

This sequence joins TRBV19 and TRBJ1-2; D is unclear. Per germline, CDR1 LNHDA and CDR2 SQIVND (reference sequence). The CDR3 runs to 14 residues. The V and J ends lost 3 bases and 6 bases respectively, with 14 bases between them. The CDR3 nucleotides are TGTGCCAGTAGTATCCAGACTACGGCAAATGGCTACACCTTC. Translated, it gives CASSIQTTANGYTF.

CDR3 sequence (DNA): TGCGCCAGCAGCCAGGGAAGGGGCGGGGTTAATGAAAAACTGTTTTTT. Encoded protein: CASSQGRGGVNEKLFF. The chain has TRBV4-1 and TRBJ1-4; TRBD1 is a possible D gene (5 bases). Germline CDR1 is MGHRA and CDR2 is YSYEKL. V was shortened by 3 bases and J by 4 bases, with 15 bases between the two germline ends. The CDR3 extends over 16 amino acids.

The chain combines TRBV6-6 with TRBJ1-5; maybe TRBD1 (5 bases). The CDR3 is 15 residues long. V was pared by 4 bases and J by 4 bases, with 14 bases between. The V gene's germline CDR1 is MNHNY and CDR2 SVGAGI (reference sequence). The CDR3 region has the DNA TGTGCCAGCAGTTTCCTCGGGGGGGGGAATCAGCCCCAGCATTTT. Its translation is CASSFLGGGNQPQHF.

The CDR3 nucleotides read TGTGCCAGCAGCTCAGGGGGGATCGGGGAGCTGTTTTTT. It codes for CASSSGGIGELFF. The J gene is TRBJ2-2, the V gene TRBV11-2; the D gene is possibly TRBD1 (7 bases). CDR1 is SGHAT, CDR2 FQNNGV, per germline. Trimming cost V 4 bases and J 7 bases, with 10 bases left between them. The CDR3 is made up of 13 amino acids.

This clone was seen just once. The rearrangement joins TRBV27 to TRBJ2-7, with D maybe TRBD1 (6 bases). Per germline, CDR1 MNHEY and CDR2 SMNVEV (reference sequence). The CDR3 covers 14 residues. Trimming removed 6 bases from V and 0 bases from J, with 12 bases in between. The CDR3 reads CASRATGSSYEQYF. CDR3 bases: TGTGCCAGCAGAGCCACAGGGAGCTCCTACGAGCAGTACTTC.